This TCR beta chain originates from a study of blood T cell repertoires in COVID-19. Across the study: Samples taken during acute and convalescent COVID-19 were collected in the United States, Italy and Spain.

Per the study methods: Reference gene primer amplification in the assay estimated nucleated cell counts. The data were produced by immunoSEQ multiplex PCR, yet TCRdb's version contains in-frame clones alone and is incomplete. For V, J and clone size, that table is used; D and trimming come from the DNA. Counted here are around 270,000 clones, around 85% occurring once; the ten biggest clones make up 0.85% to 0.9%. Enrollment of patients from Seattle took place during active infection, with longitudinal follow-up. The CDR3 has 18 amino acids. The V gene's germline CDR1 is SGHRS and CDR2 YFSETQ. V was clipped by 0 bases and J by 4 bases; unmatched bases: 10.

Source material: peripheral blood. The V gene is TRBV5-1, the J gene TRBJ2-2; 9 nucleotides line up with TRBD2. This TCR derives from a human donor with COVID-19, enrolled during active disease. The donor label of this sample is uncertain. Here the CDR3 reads CASSLVAGGYSATGELFF. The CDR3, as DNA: TGCGCCAGCAGCTTGGTCGCGGGAGGGTATTCGGCCACCGGGGAGCTGTTTTTT.